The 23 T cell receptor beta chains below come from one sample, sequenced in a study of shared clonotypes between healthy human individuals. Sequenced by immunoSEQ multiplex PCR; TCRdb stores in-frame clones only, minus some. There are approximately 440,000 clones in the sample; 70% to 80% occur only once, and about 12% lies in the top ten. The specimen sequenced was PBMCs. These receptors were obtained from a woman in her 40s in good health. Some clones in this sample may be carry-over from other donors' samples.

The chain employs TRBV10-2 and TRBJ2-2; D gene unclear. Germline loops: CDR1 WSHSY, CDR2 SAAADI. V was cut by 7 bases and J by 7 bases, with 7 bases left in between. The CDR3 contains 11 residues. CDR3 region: CASTSGGELFF. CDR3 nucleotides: TGCGCCAGCACCTCCGGCGGGGAGCTGTTTTTT.

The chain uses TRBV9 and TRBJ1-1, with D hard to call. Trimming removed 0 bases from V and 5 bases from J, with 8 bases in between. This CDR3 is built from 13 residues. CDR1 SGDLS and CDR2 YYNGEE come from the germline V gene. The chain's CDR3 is CASSVGVGTEAFF. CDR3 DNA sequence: TGTGCCAGCAGCGTAGGAGTTGGGACTGAAGCTTTCTTT.

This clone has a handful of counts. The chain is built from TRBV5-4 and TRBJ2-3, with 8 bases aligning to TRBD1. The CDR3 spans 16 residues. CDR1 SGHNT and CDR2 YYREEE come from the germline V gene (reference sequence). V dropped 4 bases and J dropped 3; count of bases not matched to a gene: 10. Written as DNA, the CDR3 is TGTGCCAGCAGCGTCGACAGGGGTCAGGGAACAGATACGCAGTATTTT. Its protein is CASSVDRGQGTDTQYF.

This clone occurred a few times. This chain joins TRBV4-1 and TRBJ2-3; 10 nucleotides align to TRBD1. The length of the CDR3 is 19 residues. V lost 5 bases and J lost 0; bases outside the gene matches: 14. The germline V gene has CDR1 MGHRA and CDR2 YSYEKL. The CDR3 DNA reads TGCGCCAGCAGCGACAAGCCGGGACAGGGGCAGAAAAGCACAGATACGCAGTATTTT. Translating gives CASSDKPGQGQKSTDTQYF.

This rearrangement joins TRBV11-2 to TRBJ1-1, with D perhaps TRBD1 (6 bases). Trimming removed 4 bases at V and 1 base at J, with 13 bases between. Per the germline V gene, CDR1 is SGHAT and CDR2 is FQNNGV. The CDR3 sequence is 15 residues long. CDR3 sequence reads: CASSSLTGSNTEAFF. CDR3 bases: TGTGCCAGCAGCTCCTTGACAGGCTCGAACACTGAAGCTTTCTTT.

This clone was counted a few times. Here the CDR3 reads CASSPRTGANQPQHF. Here the CDR3 DNA reads TGTGCCAGCTCACCCCGTACAGGGGCAAATCAGCCCCAGCATTTT. The V gene is TRBV18, the J gene TRBJ1-5; 7 positions match TRBD1. Germline V gives CDR1 KGHSH, CDR2 LQKENI. There are 15 residues in the CDR3. With V trimmed by 3 bases and J by 4 bases, 6 bases remained unmatched.

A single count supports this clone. The DNA for the CDR3 is TGCGCCAGCAGCTCCCAGGGGGCGACCGGCACAGATACGCAGTATTTT. This translates into CASSSQGATGTDTQYF. V and J are TRBV5-1 and TRBJ2-3, with 8 bases lining up with TRBD1. Trimming took 3 bases from V and 1 from J; bases not matched to a gene: 7. Germline V gene lookup returns CDR1 SGHRS and CDR2 YFSETQ. The CDR3 is 16 residues long.

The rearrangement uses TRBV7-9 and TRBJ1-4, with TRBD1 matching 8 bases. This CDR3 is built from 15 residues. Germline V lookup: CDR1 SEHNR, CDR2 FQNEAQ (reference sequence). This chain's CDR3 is CASGQGSPTNEKLFF. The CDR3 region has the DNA TGTGCTAGTGGACAGGGATCACCAACTAATGAAAAACTGTTTTTT.

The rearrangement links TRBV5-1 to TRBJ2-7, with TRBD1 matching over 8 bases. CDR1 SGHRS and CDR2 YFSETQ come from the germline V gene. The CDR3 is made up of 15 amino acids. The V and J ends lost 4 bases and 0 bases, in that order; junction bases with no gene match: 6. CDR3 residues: CASSPSGQGSYEQYF. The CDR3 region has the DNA TGCGCCAGCAGCCCCTCAGGACAGGGCTCCTACGAGCAGTACTTC. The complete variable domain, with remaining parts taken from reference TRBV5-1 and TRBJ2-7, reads KAGVTQTPRYLIKTRGQQVTLSCSPISGHRSVSWYQQTPGQGLQFLFEYFSETQRNKGNFPGRFSGRQFSNSRSEMNVSTLELGDSALYLCASSPSGQGSYEQYFGPGTRLTVT.

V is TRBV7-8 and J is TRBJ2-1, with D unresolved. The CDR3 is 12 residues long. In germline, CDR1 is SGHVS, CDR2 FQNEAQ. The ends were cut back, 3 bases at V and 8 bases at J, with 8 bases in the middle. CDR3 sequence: CASSFPGDEQFF. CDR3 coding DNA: TGTGCCAGCAGCTTCCCCGGCGATGAGCAGTTCTTC.

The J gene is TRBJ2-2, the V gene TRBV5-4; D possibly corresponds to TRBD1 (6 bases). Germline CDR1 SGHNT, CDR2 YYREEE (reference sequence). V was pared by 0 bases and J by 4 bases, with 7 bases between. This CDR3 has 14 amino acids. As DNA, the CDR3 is TGTGCCAGCAGCTTGGTACAGGGCACCGGGGAGCTGTTTTTT. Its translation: CASSLVQGTGELFF.

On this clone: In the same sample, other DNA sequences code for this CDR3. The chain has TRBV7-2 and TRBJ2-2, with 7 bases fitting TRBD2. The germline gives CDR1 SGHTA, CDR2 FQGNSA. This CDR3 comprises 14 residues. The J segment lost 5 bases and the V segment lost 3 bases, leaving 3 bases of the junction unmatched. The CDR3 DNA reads TGTGCCAGCAGCTTCTCGGGAGGTACCGGGGAGCTGTTTTTT. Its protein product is CASSFSGGTGELFF.

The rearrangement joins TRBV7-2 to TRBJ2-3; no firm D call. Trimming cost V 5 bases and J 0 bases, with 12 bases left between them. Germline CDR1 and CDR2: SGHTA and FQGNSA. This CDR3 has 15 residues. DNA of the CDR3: TGTGCCAGCAGCCTGCTCGGCGGCAGCACAGATACGCAGTATTTT. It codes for CASSLLGGSTDTQYF.

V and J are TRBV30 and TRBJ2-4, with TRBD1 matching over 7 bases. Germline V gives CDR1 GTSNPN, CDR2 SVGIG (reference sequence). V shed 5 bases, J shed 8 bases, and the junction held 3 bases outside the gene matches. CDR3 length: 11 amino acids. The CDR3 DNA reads TGTGCCTGGGGACAGGACGACATTCAGTACTTC. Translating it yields CAWGQDDIQYF.

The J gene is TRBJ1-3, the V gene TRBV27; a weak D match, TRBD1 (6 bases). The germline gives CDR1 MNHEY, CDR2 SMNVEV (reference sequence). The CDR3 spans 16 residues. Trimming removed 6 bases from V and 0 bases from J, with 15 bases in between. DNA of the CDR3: TGTGCCAGCAGCCGGGGACGGGGGCTCTCTGGAAACACCATATATTTT. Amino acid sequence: CASSRGRGLSGNTIYF.

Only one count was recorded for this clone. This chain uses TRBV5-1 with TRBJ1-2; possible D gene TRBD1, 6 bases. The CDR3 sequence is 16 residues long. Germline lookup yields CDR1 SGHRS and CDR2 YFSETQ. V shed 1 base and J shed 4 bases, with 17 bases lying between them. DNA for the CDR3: TGCGCCAGCAGCTTGTTTCCGGACAGTTCTGTCTATGGCTACACCTTC. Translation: CASSLFPDSSVYGYTF.

DNA for the CDR3: TGTGCCATCAGTGAGCCGAGGCGCCTTCACAACACCGGGGAGCTGTTTTTT. Protein: CAISEPRRLHNTGELFF. This rearrangement joins TRBV10-3 to TRBJ2-2; D is ambiguous. Trimming left V 2 bases short and J 2 bases short, with 15 bases between. The germline CDR1 and CDR2 sequences are ENHRY and SYGVKD. The CDR3 runs 17 residues.

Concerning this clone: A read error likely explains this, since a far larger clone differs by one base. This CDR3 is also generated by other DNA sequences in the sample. For the CDR3, the DNA is TGTGCCAGCAGCTTCGGGATGTTGAACACTGAAGCTTTTTTT. Encoded protein: CASSFGMLNTEAFF. The rearrangement joins TRBV7-9 to TRBJ1-1; D remains unclear. The germline V gene encodes CDR1 SEHNR and CDR2 FQNEAQ (reference sequence). The CDR3 consists of 14 residues.

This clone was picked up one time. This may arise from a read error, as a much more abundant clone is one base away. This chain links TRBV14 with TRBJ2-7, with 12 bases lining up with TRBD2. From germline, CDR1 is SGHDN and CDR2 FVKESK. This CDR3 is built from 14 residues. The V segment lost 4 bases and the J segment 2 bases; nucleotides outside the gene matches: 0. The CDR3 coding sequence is TGTGCCAGCAGCCGGACTAGCGGGGCCTACGAGCAGTACTTC. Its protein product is CASSRTSGAYEQYF.

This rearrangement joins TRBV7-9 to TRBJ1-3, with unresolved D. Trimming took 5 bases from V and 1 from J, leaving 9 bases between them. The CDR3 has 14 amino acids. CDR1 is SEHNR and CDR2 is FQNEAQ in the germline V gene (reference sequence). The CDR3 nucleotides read TGTGCCAGCAGCAACGGGCAGTCTGGAAACACCATATATTTT. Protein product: CASSNGQSGNTIYF. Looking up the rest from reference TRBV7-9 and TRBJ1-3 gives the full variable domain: DTGVSQNPRHKITKRGQNVTFRCDPISEHNRLYWYRQTLGQGPEFLTYFQNEAQLEKSRLLSDRFSAERPKGSFSTLEIQRTEQGDSAMYLCASSNGQSGNTIYFGEGSWLTVV.

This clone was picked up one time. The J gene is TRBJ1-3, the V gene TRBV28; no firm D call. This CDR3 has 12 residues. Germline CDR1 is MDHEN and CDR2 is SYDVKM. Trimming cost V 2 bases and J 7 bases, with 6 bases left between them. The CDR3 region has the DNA TGTGCCAGCAGTTTACGCGGGAACACCATATATTTT. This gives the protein CASSLRGNTIYF.

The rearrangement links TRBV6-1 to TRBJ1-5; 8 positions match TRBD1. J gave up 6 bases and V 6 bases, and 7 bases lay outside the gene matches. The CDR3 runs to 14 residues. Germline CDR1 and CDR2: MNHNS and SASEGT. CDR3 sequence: CASSLGQGAQPQHF. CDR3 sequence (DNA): TGTGCCAGCAGCCTCGGACAGGGAGCTCAGCCCCAGCATTTT.

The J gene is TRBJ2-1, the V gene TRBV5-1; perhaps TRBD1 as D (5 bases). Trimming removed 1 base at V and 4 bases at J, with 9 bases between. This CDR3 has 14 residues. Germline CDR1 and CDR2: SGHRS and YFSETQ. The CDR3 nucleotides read TGCGCCAGCAGCTTGAGTGGGGCATACAATGAGCAGTTCTTC. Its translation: CASSLSGAYNEQFF.